These T cell receptor beta chains were read from a single sample in a study of blood T cell repertoires in COVID-19. Profiling relied on immunoSEQ multiplex PCR, and the TCRdb table lists in-frame clones only, not all of them. The repertoire holds approximately 65,000 clones, with approximately 79% as singletons. Sample: peripheral blood. The origin of the receptors is a woman aged 80 or over with active or convalescent COVID-19. The CDR3 runs from the conserved cysteine through the conserved F or W. The D gene is left open where the match is weak. Where a row states a size, it is once, few, many or the class of an expanded clone; other rows omit it.

d_gene	abundance	v_gene	j_gene	CDR3aa	CDR3nt
TRBD1	.	TRBV19	TRBJ2-7	CASSTTGGRSYEQYF	TGTGCCAGTAGTACCACAGGGGGCCGGTCCTACGAGCAGTACTTC
.	.	TRBV3-1/TRBV3-2	TRBJ2-7	CASSQGALRLYF	TGTGCCAGCAGCCAGGGTGCCTTGAGGTTGTACTTC
.	once	TRBV7-9	TRBJ1-4	CASSSDRTENEKLFF	TGTGCCAGCAGCTCTGACAGGACGGAGAATGAAAAACTGTTTTTT
.	.	TRBV7-9	TRBJ1-6	CASSSGLNSPLHF	TGTGCCAGCAGCTCAGGTCTCAATTCACCCCTCCACTTT
.	few	TRBV7-9	TRBJ2-1	CASSPGQGWGEQFF	TGTGCCAGCAGCCCAGGTCAGGGTTGGGGTGAGCAGTTCTTC
TRBD2	.	TRBV19	TRBJ2-5	CASSSLTSGKQETQYF	TGTGCCAGTAGTTCCCTGACTAGCGGGAAGCAAGAGACCCAGTACTTC
TRBD2	.	TRBV10-3	TRBJ2-3	CAISFGLAEADTQYF	TGTGCCATCAGTTTCGGACTAGCGGAGGCAGATACGCAGTATTTT
.	.	TRBV9	TRBJ2-2	CASSVAATMQSGELFF	TGTGCCAGCAGCGTAGCTGCTACTATGCAATCCGGGGAGCTGTTTTTT
TRBD2	.	TRBV2	TRBJ2-4	CASSREGFSKNIQYF	TGTGCCAGCAGCAGGGAGGGATTTTCCAAAAACATTCAGTACTTC
.	.	TRBV30	TRBJ1-2	CAWSSPLPYGYTF	TGTGCCTGGAGTAGCCCACTACCCTATGGCTACACCTTC
.	.	TRBV19	TRBJ1-6	CASTTGGANGYNSPLHF	TGTGCCAGTACCACTGGGGGGGCTAACGGCTATAATTCACCCCTCCACTTT
TRBD2	.	TRBV5-1	TRBJ2-7	CASSLVAGGNYEQYF	TGCGCCAGCAGCTTGGTAGCGGGGGGGAACTACGAGCAGTACTTC
TRBD1	.	TRBV13	TRBJ2-7	CASSRGQGALYEQYF	TGTGCCAGCAGCCGGGGACAGGGGGCGCTCTACGAGCAGTACTTC
TRBD1	.	TRBV5-5	TRBJ1-1	CASSLGRQGHTEAFF	TGTGCCAGCAGCTTGGGCCGACAGGGGCACACTGAAGCTTTCTTT
TRBD2	few	TRBV3-1/TRBV3-2	TRBJ2-1	CASSLRTGRDEQFF	TGTGCCAGCAGCCTCCGGACGGGGAGGGATGAGCAGTTCTTC
.	.	TRBV21-1	TRBJ1-5	CASSKDSLLPQHF	TGTGCCAGCAGCAAGGACAGCCTCCTGCCCCAGCATTTT
TRBD2	medium-sized	TRBV5-6	TRBJ2-7	CASSLGLAGPPSYEQYF	TGTGCCAGCAGCTTGGGTCTAGCGGGGCCTCCCTCCTACGAGCAGTACTTC
TRBD2	.	TRBV11-3	TRBJ2-1	CASSSSGTYNEQFF	TGTGCCAGCAGCTCTAGCGGCACCTACAATGAGCAGTTCTTC
TRBD1	.	TRBV6-6	TRBJ1-3	CASSLRQGGLSSGNTIYF	TGTGCCAGCAGTCTTCGACAGGGCGGACTCAGCTCTGGAAACACCATATATTTT